The 27 T cell receptor beta chains below all came from one sample that was sequenced in a study of early T cells in non-severe SARS-CoV-2 infection. Via MiXCR, TCRdb re-called the 5' RACE reads, giving one row per CDR3 protein. This table holds 54,000 or so distinct CDR3 sequences, 4.5% to 7% found once. The sample consisted of whole blood. The receptors here all came from an adult who was a healthcare worker with PCR-confirmed SARS-CoV-2 infection or an uninfected control (not recorded which).

This clonotype was counted once. The chain has TRBV20-1 and TRBJ2-5; D ambiguous. The CDR3 is 12 residues long. CDR1 and CDR2 (germline): DFQATT, SNEGSKA (reference sequence). Deletions cut 0 bases from V and 7 bases from J, with 9 bases between. In nucleotides, the CDR3 is TGCAGTGCTAGAGACCGAGATGGGACCCAGTACTTC. Its translation: CSARDRDGTQYF.

Only a few counts were recorded for this clonotype. The chain has TRBV19 and TRBJ1-3, with D maybe TRBD1 (5 bases). V was cut by 9 bases and J by 4 bases, with 22 bases left in between. CDR1 and CDR2 (germline): LNHDA, SQIVND (reference sequence). The CDR3 has 16 residues. CDR3 sequence (DNA): TGTGCCAGCCGGCTACAGAATCGAGGGGCGGGAAACACCATATATTTT. Its protein product is CASRLQNRGAGNTIYF.

Many counts were recorded for this clonotype. The chain has TRBV29-1 and TRBJ1-1; D gene uncertain. V was cut by 4 bases and J by 3 bases, with 12 bases left in between. This CDR3 spans 13 amino acids. Per the germline V gene, CDR1 is SQVTM and CDR2 is ANQGSEA. CDR3 coding DNA: TGCAGCGTTGTTGAGGGCCTCGACACTGAAGCTTTCTTT. Protein: CSVVEGLDTEAFF.

In its sample, this clonotype was seen a few times. The chain employs TRBV18 and TRBJ1-1; a weak D match, TRBD1 (5 bases). V dropped 3 bases and J dropped 11 bases, with 16 bases sitting between them. CDR1 is KGHSH and CDR2 is LQKENI in the germline V gene. The length of the CDR3 is 13 residues. CDR3 DNA sequence: TGTGCCAGCTCACCCTTACAGGAGTCTGGGGCTTTCTTT. This codes for CASSPLQESGAFF.

There are many counts of this clonotype. This chain connects TRBV28 to TRBJ2-3; unclear D gene. Trimming cost V 4 bases and J 1 base, with 3 bases left between them. Germline V gives CDR1 MDHEN, CDR2 SYDVKM. There are 12 residues in the CDR3. CDR3 region: CASSSGTDTQYF. CDR3 coding DNA: TGTGCCAGCAGTTCTGGCACAGATACGCAGTATTTT.

This clonotype appeared many times. V gene TRBV19 combines with J gene TRBJ2-1; D tentatively fits TRBD1 or TRBD2 (5 bases each). The length of the CDR3 is 15 residues. CDR1 and CDR2 from the germline V gene are LNHDA and SQIVND (reference sequence). Trimming took off 8 bases at V and 6 bases at J, with 20 bases between the two ends. The CDR3 DNA sequence: TGTGCCAGTCGTGGGTGGGGACGCTCGCGCAATGAGCAGTTCTTC. It translates to CASRGWGRSRNEQFF.

The gene calls are TRBV12-3 or TRBV12-4 and TRBJ2-7; a weak D match, TRBD1 (5 bases). Trimming cost V 2 bases and J 2 bases, with 13 bases left between them. CDR3 size: 15 residues. The CDR3 sequence is CASSLQGQTPYEQYF. CDR3 in DNA: TGTGCCAGCAGTTTACAGGGCCAGACCCCCTACGAGCAGTACTTC.

J is TRBJ2-7 and V is TRBV12-3 or TRBV12-4; D unresolved. The ends were cut back, 4 bases at V and 2 bases at J, with 9 bases in the middle. The CDR3 is 13 amino acids. The CDR3 here is CASSYGPAYEQYF. In DNA, the CDR3 is TGTGCCAGCAGTTACGGACCTGCCTACGAGCAGTACTTC.

Ten or more counts support this clonotype. The V and J genes are TRBV6-5 and TRBJ2-3; 9 nucleotides agree with TRBD2. The CDR3 totals 18 residues. CDR1 MNHEY and CDR2 SVGAGI come from the germline V gene. The J segment lost 2 bases and the V segment lost 0 bases, leaving 9 bases of the junction unmatched. CDR3 coding DNA: TGTGCCAGCAGTTACTCCCTGAACCCTAGCGGGGTCACAGATACGCAGTATTTT. Its protein is CASSYSLNPSGVTDTQYF.

The chain is built from TRBV5-1 and TRBJ1-1; TRBD1 agrees at 7 bases. J lost 0 bases, V lost 3 bases, and 5 bases had no gene match. Germline CDR1 reads SGHRS; CDR2 reads YFSETQ. CDR3 length equals 15 residues. The chain's CDR3 is CASSSGTVMNTEAFF. CDR3 in DNA: TGCGCCAGCAGCTCAGGGACAGTCATGAACACTGAAGCTTTCTTT.

This clonotype was counted ten times or more. The chain couples TRBV9 to TRBJ2-7; weak D call: TRBD2 (5 bases). V was pared by 4 bases and J by 7 bases, with 18 bases between. The germline CDR1 and CDR2 sequences are SGDLS and YYNGEE. This CDR3 is built from 14 residues. CDR3 amino acids: CASSTSALSGEQYF. CDR3 DNA: TGTGCCAGCAGCACATCCGCCCTTTCGGGGGAGCAGTACTTC.

This clonotype was picked up many times. This sequence joins TRBV19 and TRBJ1-2; D gene ambiguous. V shed 3 bases and J shed 8 bases, with 10 bases lying between them. In germline, CDR1 is LNHDA, CDR2 SQIVND (reference sequence). The CDR3 is made up of 12 amino acids. As DNA, the CDR3 is TGTGCCAGTAGTATTACATCTATGGGCTACACCTTC. As protein: CASSITSMGYTF.

This clonotype was counted between two and nine times. The rearrangement links TRBV7-2 to TRBJ2-3; TRBD2 matches 11 bases. V lost 5 bases to trimming and J lost 2 bases; unmatched junction nucleotides: 9. The germline CDR1 and CDR2 sequences are SGHTA and FQGNSA. This CDR3 is 17 amino acids long. CDR3 DNA sequence: TGTGCCAGCAGCCGGAGGACTAGCGGGTTTCTCACAGATACGCAGTATTTT. This encodes CASSRRTSGFLTDTQYF.

This clonotype occurred many times. This chain uses TRBV20-1 with TRBJ1-1; 11 bases agree with TRBD1. The CDR3 runs 14 residues. Germline CDR1 DFQATT, CDR2 SNEGSKA (reference sequence). V lost 4 bases, J lost 3 bases, and 4 bases stayed unmatched. CDR3 in DNA: TGCAGTGCTAAGCGGGACAGGGGGTACACTGAAGCTTTCTTT. It encodes CSAKRDRGYTEAFF.

This clonotype was recorded many times. The V call is TRBV27, the J call TRBJ1-2, with a tentative D call TRBD1 (5 bases). Germline V gene lookup returns CDR1 MNHEY and CDR2 SMNVEV (reference sequence). V was cut by 4 bases and J by 6 bases, with 30 bases left in between. The CDR3 consists of 19 residues. CDR3 sequence (DNA): TGTGCCAGCAGTTGGACTGGCCGCAGGGACCCAATGGGGCCTAATGGCTACACCTTC. This encodes CASSWTGRRDPMGPNGYTF.

This clonotype was counted at least ten times. The chain is built from TRBV4-2 and TRBJ1-2; D is undetermined. CDR3 length: 17 amino acids. Germline V gene sequence: CDR1 LGHNA, CDR2 YNFKEQ. V lost 2 bases, J lost 3 bases, and 19 bases lay in between. The chain's CDR3 is CASSQPNPPVTDYGYTF. CDR3 nucleotides: TGTGCCAGCAGCCAACCAAATCCCCCCGTAACGGACTATGGCTACACCTTC.

This clonotype was observed many times. The J gene is TRBJ2-1, the V gene TRBV7-2, with D uncertain. V gave up 2 bases and J gave up 4 bases, with 6 bases separating them. Germline V gene data show CDR1 as SGHTA and CDR2 as FQGNSA. The CDR3 runs to 13 residues. The CDR3 sequence is CASSLLAYNEQFF. The CDR3 nucleotides read TGTGCCAGCAGCTTATTGGCGTACAATGAGCAGTTCTTC. Based on the CDR3 plus reference TRBV7-2 and TRBJ2-1, the full variable domain is GAGVSQSPSNKVTEKGKDVELRCDPISGHTALYWYRQSLGQGLEFLIYFQGNSAPDKSGLPSDRFSAERTGGSVSTLTIQRTQQEDSAVYLCASSLLAYNEQFFGPGTRLTVL.

This clonotype was observed at least ten times. The chain carries TRBV20-1 and TRBJ2-5; D gene ambiguous. The V and J ends lost 6 bases and 4 bases respectively, with 15 bases between them. This CDR3 has 13 amino acids. Germline loops: CDR1 DFQATT, CDR2 SNEGSKA (reference sequence). The CDR3 is CSADASERETQYF. Written as DNA, the CDR3 is TGCAGTGCCGACGCCTCGGAAAGAGAGACCCAGTACTTC.

This clonotype was found many times. The chain has TRBV20-1 and TRBJ1-1, with D perhaps matching TRBD1 (5 bases). Trimming took off 6 bases at V and 2 bases at J, with 13 bases between the two ends. From germline, CDR1 is DFQATT and CDR2 SNEGSKA (reference sequence). CDR3 size: 13 residues. Here the CDR3 DNA reads TGCAGTGCCAGGGCGCAGCTAAACACTGAAGCTTTCTTT. Its protein is CSARAQLNTEAFF.

This clonotype showed up just a few times. The gene calls are TRBV29-1 and TRBJ2-5; possibly TRBD1 or TRBD2 for D (5 bases each). Trimming removed 4 bases at V and 5 bases at J, with 20 bases between. The length of the CDR3 is 15 residues. Germline V gene lookup returns CDR1 SQVTM and CDR2 ANQGSEA. The CDR3 region has the DNA TGCAGCGTTGGGGGGTCCAGGGCAGTAATGGAGACCCAGTACTTC. It translates to CSVGGSRAVMETQYF.

This clonotype was counted ten times or more. The chain links TRBV10-2 to TRBJ2-1, with 8 nucleotides matching TRBD2. This CDR3 spans 12 amino acids. Germline V gives CDR1 WSHSY, CDR2 SAAADI. The V gene end was trimmed by 7 bases and the J gene end by 10 bases; junction bases not matched to a gene: 6. The CDR3 sequence is CASTSGPGEQFF. The CDR3 DNA is TGCGCCAGCACTAGCGGGCCTGGCGAGCAGTTCTTC.

V usage is TRBV12-3 or TRBV12-4 and J usage is TRBJ1-6; D unresolved. Trimming shortened V by 1 base and J by 10 bases, and 8 bases separated the two germline ends. The CDR3 consists of 13 residues. The CDR3 DNA reads as TGTGCCAGCAGTTTAGATAGGACCTCACCCCTCCACTTT. This gives the protein CASSLDRTSPLHF.

V gene TRBV18 combines with J gene TRBJ1-2, with 9 nucleotides matching TRBD1. V was pared by 0 bases and J by 2 bases, with 10 bases of the junction left unmatched. This CDR3 has 18 amino acids. From germline, CDR1 is KGHSH and CDR2 LQKENI. The CDR3: CASSPPGTGTIQNYGYTF. CDR3 coding DNA: TGTGCCAGCTCACCACCGGGGACAGGGACCATCCAAAACTATGGCTACACCTTC. The variable domain in full, completed from reference TRBV18 and TRBJ1-2, reads NAGVMQNPRHLVRRRGQEARLRCSPMKGHSHVYWYRQLPEEGLKFMVYLQKENIIDESGMPKERFSAEFPKEGPSILRIQQVVRGDSAAYFCASSPPGTGTIQNYGYTFGSGTRLTVV.

This chain links TRBV5-6 with TRBJ2-2; no reliable D call. V lost 4 bases and J lost 0, with 13 bases in between. CDR1 and CDR2 from the germline V gene are SGHDT and YYEEEE. The CDR3 extends over 16 amino acids. CDR3 in amino acids: CASSPLQIANTGELFF. The CDR3 coding sequence is TGTGCCAGCAGCCCCCTACAGATCGCGAACACCGGGGAGCTGTTTTTT.

The V call is TRBV9, the J call TRBJ2-5, with D possibly matching TRBD2 (5 bases). The CDR3 contains 14 residues. Trimming stripped 4 bases from V and 5 bases from J, with 15 bases between. Germline CDR1 reads SGDLS; CDR2 reads YYNGEE. CDR3 residues: CASSPSYDGETQYF. The CDR3 region has the DNA TGTGCCAGCAGCCCTAGCTATGACGGCGAGACCCAGTACTTC.

The genes are TRBV20-1 and TRBJ2-1, with 8 bases lining up with TRBD2. The V gene's germline CDR1 is DFQATT and CDR2 SNEGSKA (reference sequence). Trimming took 8 bases from V and 8 from J; bases not matched to a gene: 8. The CDR3 has 12 residues. The CDR3, as DNA: TGCAGTTTGAGCGGGAGTGACTATGAGCAGTTCTTC. Translation gives CSLSGSDYEQFF.

This clonotype was recorded many times. The chain employs TRBV6-5 and TRBJ2-5, with D uncertain. Germline V gene data show CDR1 as MNHEY and CDR2 as SVGAGI. Trimming left V 10 bases short and J 9 bases short, with 15 bases between. The CDR3 is 11 residues long. The CDR3 bases are TGTGCCACCATCGTCTTTCCGGCCCAGTACTTC. This translates into CATIVFPAQYF.